Described below is a single TCR beta chain sequence and its context. Antigen specificity is unknown. Some clones are missing from TCRdb's copy, which holds only in-frame ones; the method was immunoSEQ multiplex PCR. The table has roughly 2.1 million clones, about 93% seen once. Naivety among CD8 cells was defined by CD45RO negativity and positive CCR7 selection, thereby excluding terminally differentiated effector memory CD45RA+ cells. Caucasian adults residing in Nashville, Tennessee made up all the donors. The data derive from a study of shared clonotypes between healthy human individuals. Study-level findings and limits: Sequencing of the sorted subsets was shown by rarefaction to be incomplete despite large depth.

Sequencing used naive CD8+ T cells from PBMCs. This TCR was recovered from a man between 18 and 35 years old in good health. Some clones in this sample may be carry-over from other donors' samples.

The CDR3 coding sequence is TGTGCCACCGGGGATGATAATGAAAAACTGTTTTTT. It translates to CATGDDNEKLFF. The chain couples TRBV15 to TRBJ1-4, with unresolved D. The CDR3 has 12 residues. Per the germline V gene, CDR1 is LNHNV and CDR2 is YYDKDF (reference sequence). The V and J ends lost 8 bases and 4 bases respectively, with 8 bases between them.